These 26 T cell receptor beta chains came from one sample sequenced in a study of cytomegalovirus exposure and HLA in healthy donors (TCRdb year 2017). The library relied on the immunoSEQ multiplex PCR assay. The multiplex PCR relied on a mix of 60 forward primers for TCR Vbeta segments and 13 reverse primers for TCR Jbeta segments. The source is immuneACCESS, and TCRdb retained only in-frame sequences with V and J called. Part of the clones is not carried over; for the studies checked, unresolved V genes explain less than half of this, and the remainder is unexplained. The table for this sample lists about 85,000 clones; more than 60% of them were counted only once. Clones ranked in the top ten supply under 2.5% of the sample. The material sequenced was PBMCs. These receptor sequences come from a boy between 10 and 17 years old in good health and CMV-seronegative.

This clone came up once. The rearrangement links TRBV28 to TRBJ1-1; TRBD1 is a possible D gene (5 bases). The ends were cut back, 2 bases at V and 6 bases at J, with 7 bases in the middle. The CDR3 is 12 residues long. Germline V gene data show CDR1 as MDHEN and CDR2 as SYDVKM. CDR3 region: CASSLRGAEAFF. The CDR3 nucleotides are TGTGCCAGCAGTTTAAGGGGTGCTGAAGCTTTCTTT.

V is TRBV30 and J is TRBJ1-1; TRBD1 aligns across 7 bases. The CDR3 totals 16 residues. Germline V gene lookup returns CDR1 GTSNPN and CDR2 SVGIG (reference sequence). J gave up 1 base and V 0 bases, and 8 bases lay outside the gene matches. The CDR3 region is CAWSVRLAGGNTEAFF. The CDR3 DNA reads TGTGCCTGGAGTGTAAGGTTGGCAGGGGGGAACACTGAAGCTTTCTTT.

V usage is TRBV9 and J usage is TRBJ2-1; D perhaps matches TRBD2 (5 bases). The V and J ends lost 3 bases and 6 bases respectively, with 7 bases between them. The CDR3 has 12 residues. The germline V gene has CDR1 SGDLS and CDR2 YYNGEE. The CDR3 DNA is TGTGCCAGCAGCGAACGGGGCAATGAGCAGTTCTTC. Protein product: CASSERGNEQFF. The full variable domain, rest sourced from reference TRBV9 and TRBJ2-1, is DSGVTQTPKHLITATGQRVTLRCSPRSGDLSVYWYQQSLDQGLQFLIQYYNGEERAKGNILERFSAQQFPDLHSELNLSSLELGDSALYFCASSERGNEQFFGPGTRLTVL.

As DNA, the CDR3 is TGTGCCAGCACACCATCCGGACAGGACTCGAACACTGAAGCTTTCTTT. Translation gives CASTPSGQDSNTEAFF. The rearrangement joins TRBV6-7 to TRBJ1-1, with 7 bases that match TRBD1. TRBV6-7 is assigned to the ORF class and has an uncertain function. This CDR3 has 16 amino acids. Trimming cost V 7 bases and J 1 base; bases outside gene matches: 12.

The V call is TRBV10-2, the J call TRBJ2-1, with TRBD2 identical over 11 bases. Germline loops: CDR1 WSHSY, CDR2 SAAADI. V was pared by 3 bases and J by 8 bases, with 6 bases of the junction left unmatched. This CDR3 has 15 residues. The CDR3 nucleotides are TGCGCCAGCAGTGATCGACTAGCGGGGCTTTATGAGCAGTTCTTC. It specifies CASSDRLAGLYEQFF.

This chain connects TRBV10-2 to TRBJ2-2; 10 bases map to TRBD2. Germline V CDR1 and CDR2: WSHSY, SAAADI. J was trimmed by 6 bases and V by 8 bases; bases with no gene match: 9. This CDR3 spans 15 amino acids. Written as DNA, the CDR3 is TGCGCCAGCGGTTCTAGCGGGAGAGGATCCGGGGAGCTGTTTTTT. This codes for CASGSSGRGSGELFF.

The chain couples TRBV6-5 to TRBJ2-1; 7 bases are a match to TRBD2. The germline V gene has CDR1 MNHEY and CDR2 SVGAGI. This CDR3 is built from 14 residues. J lost 4 bases, V lost 10 bases, and 10 bases had no gene match. CDR3 sequence reads: CATGPGGSYNEQFF. The DNA of the CDR3 is TGTGCCACCGGGCCGGGGGGTTCATACAATGAGCAGTTCTTC.

The chain couples TRBV19 to TRBJ2-1; D is uncertain. Germline values: CDR1 LNHDA, CDR2 SQIVND (reference sequence). The CDR3 covers 11 residues. The ends were cut back, 7 bases at V and 6 bases at J, with 7 bases in the middle. CDR3 sequence (DNA): TGTGCCAGTACGCCGGGCAATGAGCAGTTCTTC. It encodes CASTPGNEQFF.

This clone was found a few times. CDR3 sequence (DNA): TGCGCCAGCAGCCAAGAAGCCGGGACAGGGTTCAATGAGCAGTTCTTC. It yields the protein CASSQEAGTGFNEQFF. The chain joins TRBV4-3 to TRBJ2-1; 9 bases map to TRBD1. The CDR3 spans 16 residues. Germline CDR1 is LGHNA and CDR2 is YSLEER. Trimming removed 0 bases from V and 6 bases from J; junction bases left unmatched: 6.

The sample holds a few counts of this clone. The chain links TRBV28 to TRBJ2-1, with no clear D. The CDR3 is made up of 11 amino acids. Trimming left V 4 bases short and J 8 bases short, with 6 bases between. Germline lookup yields CDR1 MDHEN and CDR2 SYDVKM. The DNA for the CDR3 is TGTGCCAGCAGTTCCTTTTATGAGCAGTTCTTC. Translated: CASSSFYEQFF.

This chain uses TRBV7-6 with TRBJ2-5; the match to TRBD2 covers 8 bases. Germline V gives CDR1 SGHVS, CDR2 FNYEAQ. V shed 1 base, J shed 11 bases, and the junction held 18 bases outside the gene matches. The CDR3 runs to 17 residues. CDR3 bases: TGTGCCAGCAGCTTAGGCGCCGGGGGGGCAGGGGCTAGGGAGCAGTACTTC. Its translation: CASSLGAGGAGAREQYF.

The table lists this clone with a few counts. The rearrangement joins TRBV4-2 to TRBJ2-7, with 9 bases matching TRBD2. The CDR3 runs to 14 residues. Germline loops: CDR1 LGHNA, CDR2 YNFKEQ. The trim removed 4 bases at V and 6 bases at J, leaving 7 bases unmatched. CDR3: CASSPIAGDGEQYF. In DNA, the CDR3 is TGTGCCAGCAGCCCCATAGCGGGAGACGGCGAGCAGTACTTC.

V is TRBV7-8 and J is TRBJ1-4; D may be TRBD1 (6 bases). Trimming shortened V by 0 bases and J by 13 bases, and 15 bases separated the two germline ends. The CDR3 totals 14 residues. Germline V CDR1 and CDR2: SGHVS, FQNEAQ. In DNA, the CDR3 is TGTGCCAGCAGCTTAGCCACGGACAGCCGCGGACTGTTTTTT. It is translated as CASSLATDSRGLFF.

This clone was observed a few times. As DNA, the CDR3 is TGTGCCAGCAGTACTCCCGGGGGCGAGCAGTACTTC. This encodes CASSTPGGEQYF. The J gene is TRBJ2-7, the V gene TRBV2, with TRBD2 as a possible D gene (6 bases). Trimming left V 5 bases short and J 6 bases short, with 11 bases between. Germline CDR1 is SNHLY and CDR2 is FYNNEI. The CDR3 contains 12 residues.

This chain joins TRBV7-8 and TRBJ2-3, with D maybe TRBD1 (5 bases). The CDR3 has 15 residues. CDR1 and CDR2 (germline): SGHVS, FQNEAQ. The germline V and J ends were trimmed by 2 bases and 2 bases, with 11 bases remaining between them. CDR3 sequence (DNA): TGTGCCAGCAGCTTAAGGGGCTGGCACACAGATACGCAGTATTTT. Translation gives CASSLRGWHTDTQYF.

The J gene is TRBJ2-7, the V gene TRBV7-3; a possible D gene is TRBD1 (7 bases). This CDR3 comprises 15 residues. The V gene's germline CDR1 is SGHTA and CDR2 FQGTGA. V dropped 5 bases and J dropped 2 bases, with 16 bases sitting between them. The CDR3 region is CASSIRGDRTYEQYF. Written as DNA, the CDR3 is TGTGCCAGCAGCATCAGGGGGGACAGAACCTACGAGCAGTACTTC.

The chain recombines TRBV4-3 with TRBJ2-1, with D maybe TRBD2 (5 bases). Trimming shortened V by 6 bases and J by 0 bases, and 12 bases separated the two germline ends. The CDR3 length is 15 residues. Germline CDR1 LGHNA, CDR2 YSLEER. CDR3 sequence reads: CASSSRGSSYNEQFF. CDR3 in DNA: TGCGCCAGCAGTTCCCGAGGGAGCTCCTACAATGAGCAGTTCTTC.

J is TRBJ1-1 and V is TRBV29-1; TRBD1 might be the D (5 bases). The V and J ends lost 4 bases and 3 bases respectively, with 15 bases between them. Germline loops: CDR1 SQVTM, CDR2 ANQGSEA. This CDR3 has 14 amino acids. CDR3 in amino acids: CSVAGSLSDTEAFF. In DNA, the CDR3 is TGCAGCGTTGCAGGGTCCCTCTCCGACACTGAAGCTTTCTTT.

The chain is built from TRBV27 and TRBJ2-1; 7 nucleotides match TRBD1. J lost 6 bases, V lost 5 bases, and 10 bases had no gene match. Per the germline V gene, CDR1 is MNHEY and CDR2 is SMNVEV (reference sequence). The CDR3 runs to 15 residues. The CDR3 sequence is CASSVRDSVVNEQFF. As DNA, the CDR3 is TGTGCCAGCAGTGTCCGGGACAGTGTCGTCAATGAGCAGTTCTTC.

The chain couples TRBV6-1 to TRBJ2-7, with TRBD1 as a possible D gene (5 bases). This CDR3 has 14 amino acids. The germline V gene encodes CDR1 MNHNS and CDR2 SASEGT. V was cut by 3 bases and J by 3 bases, with 12 bases left in between. CDR3 region: CASSDGGRVYEQYF. Here the CDR3 DNA reads TGTGCCAGCAGTGATGGTGGCAGGGTCTACGAGCAGTACTTC.

The V and J genes are TRBV6-1 and TRBJ1-2, with 11 bases lining up with TRBD1. Germline V gives CDR1 MNHNS, CDR2 SASEGT. This CDR3 is built from 14 residues. The V segment lost 6 bases and the J segment 7 bases; nucleotides outside the gene matches: 7. CDR3 in amino acids: CASREWDRGVGYTF. For the CDR3, the DNA is TGTGCCAGCAGGGAATGGGACAGGGGGGTTGGCTACACCTTC.

The CDR3 reads CASSSVDIVNYGYTF. CDR3 DNA sequence: TGTGCCAGCAGCTCCGTGGACATCGTAAACTATGGCTACACCTTC. This sequence joins TRBV7-8 and TRBJ1-2; a weak D match, TRBD1 (5 bases). V was shortened by 4 bases and J by 2 bases, with 14 bases between the two germline ends. Germline assignment: CDR1 SGHVS and CDR2 FQNEAQ. CDR3 length: 15 residues.

The chain recombines TRBV9 with TRBJ2-5; D perhaps matches TRBD1 (5 bases). Deletions cut 5 bases from V and 4 bases from J, with 9 bases between. This CDR3 is built from 12 residues. Germline lookup yields CDR1 SGDLS and CDR2 YYNGEE. The CDR3 loop is CASSADRETQYF. The DNA for the CDR3 is TGTGCCAGCAGTGCAGACAGAGAGACCCAGTACTTC.

The chain carries TRBV27 and TRBJ2-1; D is unresolved. The V and J ends lost 3 bases and 11 bases respectively, with 8 bases between them. CDR3 length equals 11 residues. The germline gives CDR1 MNHEY, CDR2 SMNVEV (reference sequence). CDR3 loop: CASSFALKQFF. In nucleotides, the CDR3 is TGTGCCAGCAGTTTCGCCCTAAAGCAGTTCTTC.

The genes are TRBV28 and TRBJ1-4; D is uncertain. Germline CDR1 and CDR2: MDHEN and SYDVKM. With 7 bases removed from V and 5 bases from J, the gap between germline ends came to 14 bases. The CDR3 loop spans 14 amino acids. The CDR3: CASNQAGSNEKLFF. CDR3 sequence (DNA): TGTGCCAGCAACCAGGCAGGTTCCAATGAAAAACTGTTTTTT.

V usage is TRBV30 and J usage is TRBJ2-3; D is perhaps TRBD2 (6 bases). The CDR3 length is 14 residues. Germline V gives CDR1 GTSNPN, CDR2 SVGIG (reference sequence). Trimming removed 2 bases from V and 2 bases from J, with 11 bases in between. This CDR3 is CAWSLGGNTDTQYF. CDR3 DNA: TGTGCCTGGAGTCTCGGCGGGAACACAGATACGCAGTATTTT. The whole variable domain, filled in from reference TRBV30 and TRBJ2-3, reads SQTIHQWPATLVQPVGSPLSLECTVEGTSNPNLYWYRQAAGRGLQLLFYSVGIGQISSEVPQNLSASRPQDRQFILSSKKLLLSDSGFYLCAWSLGGNTDTQYFGPGTRLTVL.